These 9 T cell receptor beta chains originate from one sample sequenced in a study of blood T cells in healthy people across ages. A second PCR, run for roughly 7 to 12 cycles, used a sample-barcoded 5' primer plus a J-beta primer mix. TCRdb reanalysed the 5' RACE reads using MiXCR and keeps one entry per CDR3 protein. In the table there are about 680,000 distinct CDR3 sequences, around 45% of which are singletons. Sequences were obtained from blood. Every receptor here comes from a woman aged 60-70 years in good health.

There are a few counts of this clonotype. V usage is TRBV5-1 and J usage is TRBJ2-1; TRBD2 aligns across 10 bases. The CDR3 runs to 15 residues. The germline gives CDR1 SGHRS, CDR2 YFSETQ. V lost 3 bases to trimming and J lost 5 bases; unmatched junction nucleotides: 5. DNA for the CDR3: TGCGCCAGCAGCTGGGTCCTAGCGGGAGACAATGAGCAGTTCTTC. This sequence encodes CASSWVLAGDNEQFF.

This rearrangement joins TRBV7-9 to TRBJ2-7, with 7 bases that match TRBD1. The V and J ends lost 6 bases and 2 bases, in that order; junction bases with no gene match: 10. This CDR3 has 15 amino acids. CDR1 SEHNR and CDR2 FQNEAQ come from the germline V gene (reference sequence). The CDR3 DNA reads TGTGCCAGCAGTTCTCCCCAGACAGGGACCTACGAGCAGTACTTC. Encoded protein: CASSSPQTGTYEQYF.

This chain uses TRBV28 with TRBJ2-1; D gene uncertain. Trimming removed 2 bases at V and 9 bases at J, with 11 bases between. The length of the CDR3 is 13 residues. Germline V gene lookup returns CDR1 MDHEN and CDR2 SYDVKM. CDR3 residues: CASSLKVRSEQFF. The CDR3 nucleotides read TGTGCCAGCAGTTTAAAGGTTAGGAGTGAGCAGTTCTTC.

This clonotype was detected a few times. This chain links TRBV5-1 with TRBJ2-3; D remains unclear. V lost 0 bases and J 5 bases, leaving 13 bases between the germline ends. Germline loops: CDR1 SGHRS, CDR2 YFSETQ. The CDR3 runs to 15 residues. The DNA of the CDR3 is TGCGCCAGCAGCTTGGGTCCTAAAAAGATAGATACGCAGTATTTT. Translating it yields CASSLGPKKIDTQYF.

Of note for this clonotype: One junction end disagrees with the germline gene, perhaps due to a read error. The chain joins TRBV7-9 to TRBJ1-1; D gene unclear. Germline V gene data show CDR1 as SEHNR and CDR2 as FQNEAQ (reference sequence). The CDR3 is made up of 12 amino acids. The CDR3 here is CVSSPGAYEAFF. The CDR3 DNA reads as TGTGTCAGCAGCCCGGGTGCCTATGAAGCTTTCTTT. Full variable domain (rest looked up from reference TRBV7-9 and TRBJ1-1): DTGVSQNPRHKITKRGQNVTFRCDPISEHNRLYWYRQTLGQGPEFLTYFQNEAQLEKSRLLSDRFSAERPKGSFSTLEIQRTEQGDSAMYLCVSSPGAYEAFFGQGTRLTVV.

The chain couples TRBV7-2 to TRBJ2-2; TRBD2 matches at 8 bases. This CDR3 spans 16 amino acids. Germline CDR1 is SGHTA and CDR2 is FQGNSA. With 5 bases clipped from V and 6 bases from J, the junction kept 11 bases outside the gene matches. The CDR3 bases are TGTGCCAGCAGCCCTAGCCCGGGAGGGGTTGCCGGGGAGCTGTTTTTT. Amino acid sequence: CASSPSPGGVAGELFF.

Points on this clonotype: The junction does not match germline at one end; this may be a read error. V gene TRBV7-2 combines with J gene TRBJ1-5; weak D call: TRBD1 (6 bases). The J call may not be correct, given that the DNA end is closer to TRBJ2-3. Germline-derived CDR1 and CDR2 are SGHTA and FQGNSA. This CDR3 has 15 residues. The CDR3 DNA is TGTGCCAGCTGCTTAAGGTCAGGGGTGATCCAGCCCCAGTATTTT. Its translation: CASCLRSGVIQPQYF.

The chain carries TRBV20-1 and TRBJ1-2; 8 bases are shared with TRBD1. CDR1 and CDR2 from the germline V gene are DFQATT and SNEGSKA (reference sequence). The CDR3 is made up of 14 amino acids. V dropped 3 bases and J dropped 7; count of bases not matched to a gene: 10. The CDR3 protein is CSASPGQGSGGYTF. CDR3 coding DNA: TGCAGTGCTAGCCCCGGACAGGGATCAGGTGGCTACACCTTC.

This chain connects TRBV14 to TRBJ2-3, with TRBD2 as a possible D gene (5 bases). The CDR3 loop spans 13 amino acids. The V end was cut by 4 bases, the J end by 4 bases, with 9 bases between. The germline V gene has CDR1 SGHDN and CDR2 FVKESK. CDR3 in DNA: TGTGCCAGCAGCCCGGGGAGTGCAGATACGCAGTATTTT. Its protein product is CASSPGSADTQYF.